The 5 T cell receptor beta chains below were found in one sample sequenced in a study of metastatic and nonmetastatic thyroid tumors. Every patient underwent thyroid surgery untreated. TCRdb reprocessed the PCR reads using MiXCR. Here the sample spans about 38,000 clones, more than 25% being singletons. The sample was blood. The receptors come from a female donor with papillary thyroid cancer or a benign thyroid nodule (not recorded which). Some clones in this sample may be carry-over from other donors' samples.

The J gene is TRBJ1-2, the V gene TRBV27; 7 bases are shared with TRBD1. Germline loops: CDR1 MNHEY, CDR2 SMNVEV (reference sequence). Germline trimming cut 3 bases from V and 0 bases from J; bases unmatched to any gene: 10. This CDR3 has 17 amino acids. The CDR3 DNA reads as TGTGCCAGCAGTTTTCGACAGGGAGGAGTTTCTAACTATGGCTACACCTTC. Its translation: CASSFRQGGVSNYGYTF.

This clone was seen repeatedly, ten times or more. The rearrangement links TRBV6-1 to TRBJ1-5; possible D gene TRBD1, 5 bases. This CDR3 region has 14 residues. The germline V and J ends were trimmed by 5 bases and 7 bases, with 15 bases remaining between them. Germline CDR1 is MNHNS and CDR2 is SASEGT. The CDR3 nucleotides are TGTGCCAGCAGTACGGGGACGGGTATACAGCCCCAGCATTTT. Protein sequence: CASSTGTGIQPQHF.

At least ten counts were recorded for this clone. The rearrangement joins TRBV7-9 to TRBJ1-5, with D unclear. The CDR3 consists of 13 residues. Trimming removed 5 bases at V and 7 bases at J, with 12 bases between. CDR1 is SEHNR, CDR2 FQNEAQ, per germline (reference sequence). The CDR3 nucleotides read TGTGCCAGCAGCCTGACCCCCGAGCAGCCCCAGCATTTT. Translation gives CASSLTPEQPQHF.

This chain uses TRBV18 with TRBJ1-1; TRBD1 is a possible D gene (5 bases). The V gene lost 4 bases and the J gene lost 4 bases, with 13 bases spanning the gap. The CDR3 extends over 14 amino acids. Per germline, CDR1 KGHSH and CDR2 LQKENI. In nucleotides, the CDR3 is TGTGCCAGCTCACGGGGGGGTGCGAGCACTGAAGCTTTCTTT. Its protein product is CASSRGGASTEAFF.

This clone has more than one count but fewer than ten. The chain is built from TRBV28 and TRBJ2-1; 9 nucleotides line up with TRBD2. The V gene's germline CDR1 is MDHEN and CDR2 SYDVKM. The length of the CDR3 is 19 residues. Trimming cost V 6 bases and J 0 bases; bases outside gene matches: 15. This CDR3 is CASSSVRLAGLSSYNEQFF. CDR3 in DNA: TGTGCCAGCAGCTCCGTGCGCCTAGCGGGGCTAAGCTCCTACAATGAGCAGTTCTTC.